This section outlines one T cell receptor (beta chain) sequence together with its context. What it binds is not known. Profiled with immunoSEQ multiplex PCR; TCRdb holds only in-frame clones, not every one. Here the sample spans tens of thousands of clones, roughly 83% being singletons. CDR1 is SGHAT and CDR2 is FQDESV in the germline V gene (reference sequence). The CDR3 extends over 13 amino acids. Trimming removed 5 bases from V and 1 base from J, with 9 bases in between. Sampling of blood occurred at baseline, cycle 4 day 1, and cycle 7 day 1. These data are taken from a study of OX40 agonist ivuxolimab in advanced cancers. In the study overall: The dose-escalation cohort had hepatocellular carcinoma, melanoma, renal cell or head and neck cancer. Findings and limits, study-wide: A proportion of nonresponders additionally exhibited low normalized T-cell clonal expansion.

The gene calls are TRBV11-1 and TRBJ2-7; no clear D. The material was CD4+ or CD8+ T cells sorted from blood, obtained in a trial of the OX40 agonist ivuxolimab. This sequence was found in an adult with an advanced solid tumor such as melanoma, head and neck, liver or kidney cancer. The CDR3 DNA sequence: TGTGCCAGCAGCCTCGCTGGGTCCTACGAGCAGTACTTC. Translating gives CASSLAGSYEQYF.